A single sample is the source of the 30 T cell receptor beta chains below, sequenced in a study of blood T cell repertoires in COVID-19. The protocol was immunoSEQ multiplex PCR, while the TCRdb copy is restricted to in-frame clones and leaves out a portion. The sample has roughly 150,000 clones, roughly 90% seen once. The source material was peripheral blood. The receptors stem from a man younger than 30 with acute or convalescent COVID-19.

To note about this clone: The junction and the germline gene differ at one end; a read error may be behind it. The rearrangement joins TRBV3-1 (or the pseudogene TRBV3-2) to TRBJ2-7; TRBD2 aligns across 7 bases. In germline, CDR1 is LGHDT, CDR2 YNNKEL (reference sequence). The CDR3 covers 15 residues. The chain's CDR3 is CASTQAAGRTYEQYF. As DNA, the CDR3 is TGTGCCAGCACCCAAGCAGCGGGACGAACCTACGAGCAGTACTTC.

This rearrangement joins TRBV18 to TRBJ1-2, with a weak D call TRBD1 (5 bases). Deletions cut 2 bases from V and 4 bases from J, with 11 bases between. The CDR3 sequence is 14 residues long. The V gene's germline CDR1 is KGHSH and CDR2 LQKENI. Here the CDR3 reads CASSPSTEFYGYTF. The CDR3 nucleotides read TGTGCCAGCTCACCATCGACAGAGTTCTATGGCTACACCTTC.

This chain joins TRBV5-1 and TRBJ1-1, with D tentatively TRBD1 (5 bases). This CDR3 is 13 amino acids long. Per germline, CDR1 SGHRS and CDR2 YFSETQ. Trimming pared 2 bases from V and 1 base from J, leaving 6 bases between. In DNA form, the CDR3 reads TGCGCCAGCAGCTTCGGGGGGAACACTGAAGCTTTCTTT. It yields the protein CASSFGGNTEAFF.

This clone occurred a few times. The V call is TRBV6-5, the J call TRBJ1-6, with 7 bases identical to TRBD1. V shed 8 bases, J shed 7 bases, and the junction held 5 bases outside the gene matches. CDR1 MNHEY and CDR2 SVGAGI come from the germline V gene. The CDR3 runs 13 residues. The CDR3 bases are TGTGCCAGCGGGGGACAGAAAAATTCACCCCTCCACTTT. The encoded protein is CASGGQKNSPLHF.

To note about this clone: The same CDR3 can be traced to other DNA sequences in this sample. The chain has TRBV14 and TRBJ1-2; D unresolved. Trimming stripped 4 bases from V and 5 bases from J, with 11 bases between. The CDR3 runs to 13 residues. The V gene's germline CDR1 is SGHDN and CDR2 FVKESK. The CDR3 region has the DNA TGTGCCAGCAGCCCTCAGGATAGGTATGGCTACACCTTC. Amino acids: CASSPQDRYGYTF.

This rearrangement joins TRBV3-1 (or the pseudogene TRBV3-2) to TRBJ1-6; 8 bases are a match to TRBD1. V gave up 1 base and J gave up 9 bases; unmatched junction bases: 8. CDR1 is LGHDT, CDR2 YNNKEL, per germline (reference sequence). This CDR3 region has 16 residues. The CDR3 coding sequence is TGTGCCAGCAGCCAAGCAGCGACAGGGGCCATTTCACCCCTCCACTTT. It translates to CASSQAATGAISPLHF.

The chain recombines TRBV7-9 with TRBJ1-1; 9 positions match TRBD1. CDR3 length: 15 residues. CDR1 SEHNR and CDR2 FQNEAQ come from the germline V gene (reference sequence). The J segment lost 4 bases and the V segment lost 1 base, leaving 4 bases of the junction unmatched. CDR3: CASSLGQGVSTEAFF. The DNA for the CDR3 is TGTGCCAGCAGCTTAGGACAGGGGGTTAGCACTGAAGCTTTCTTT.

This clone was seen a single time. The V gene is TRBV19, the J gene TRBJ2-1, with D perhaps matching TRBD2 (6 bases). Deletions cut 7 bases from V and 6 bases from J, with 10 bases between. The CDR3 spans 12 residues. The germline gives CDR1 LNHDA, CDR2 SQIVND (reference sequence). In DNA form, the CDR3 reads TGTGCCAGTACTTGGGGAGGCAATGAGCAGTTCTTC. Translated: CASTWGGNEQFF.

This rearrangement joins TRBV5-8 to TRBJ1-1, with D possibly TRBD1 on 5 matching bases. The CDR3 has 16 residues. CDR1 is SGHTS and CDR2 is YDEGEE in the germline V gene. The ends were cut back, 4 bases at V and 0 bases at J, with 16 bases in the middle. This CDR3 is CASSPLRDLMNTEAFF. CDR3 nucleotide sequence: TGTGCCAGCAGCCCCCTCAGGGATCTCATGAACACTGAAGCTTTCTTT.

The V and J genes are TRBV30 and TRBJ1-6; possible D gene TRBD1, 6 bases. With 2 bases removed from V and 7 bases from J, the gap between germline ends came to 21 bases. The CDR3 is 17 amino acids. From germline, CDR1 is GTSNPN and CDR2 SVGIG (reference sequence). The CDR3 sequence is CAWSLPYLGQTNSPLHF. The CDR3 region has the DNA TGTGCCTGGAGTCTTCCTTACCTTGGACAGACAAATTCACCCCTCCACTTT.

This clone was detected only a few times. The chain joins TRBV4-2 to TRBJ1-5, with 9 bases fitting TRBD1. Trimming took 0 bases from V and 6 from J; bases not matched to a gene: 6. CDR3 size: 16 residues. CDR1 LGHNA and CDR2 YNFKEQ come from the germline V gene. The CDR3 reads CASSQELGQGGQPQHF. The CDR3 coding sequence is TGTGCCAGCAGCCAAGAATTGGGACAGGGCGGTCAGCCCCAGCATTTT.

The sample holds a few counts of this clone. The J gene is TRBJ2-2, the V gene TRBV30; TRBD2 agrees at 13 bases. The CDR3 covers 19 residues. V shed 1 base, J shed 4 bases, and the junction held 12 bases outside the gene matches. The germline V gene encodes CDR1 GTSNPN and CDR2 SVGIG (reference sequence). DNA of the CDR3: TGTGCCTGGAGTGCCGAACCCGGACTAGCGGGGGTCCTCACCGGGGAGCTGTTTTTT. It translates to CAWSAEPGLAGVLTGELFF.

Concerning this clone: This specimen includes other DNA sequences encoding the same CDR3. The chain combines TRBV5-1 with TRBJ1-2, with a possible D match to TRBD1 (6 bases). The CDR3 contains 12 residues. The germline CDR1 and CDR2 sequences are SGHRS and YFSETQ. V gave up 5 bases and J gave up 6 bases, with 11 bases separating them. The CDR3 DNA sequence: TGCGCCAGCAGTTTTTCAGGGGATGGCTACACCTTC. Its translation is CASSFSGDGYTF.

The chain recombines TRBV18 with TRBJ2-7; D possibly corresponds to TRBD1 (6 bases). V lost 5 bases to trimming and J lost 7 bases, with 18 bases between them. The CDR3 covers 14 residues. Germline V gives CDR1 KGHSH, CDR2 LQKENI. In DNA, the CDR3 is TGTGCCAGCTCAGCGAACCGGGACACGGGGGAGCAGTACTTC. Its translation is CASSANRDTGEQYF.

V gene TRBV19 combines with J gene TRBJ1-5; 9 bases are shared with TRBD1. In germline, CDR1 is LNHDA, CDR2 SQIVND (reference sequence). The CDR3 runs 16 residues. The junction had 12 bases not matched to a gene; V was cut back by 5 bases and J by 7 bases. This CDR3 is CASSHTGTGIRQPQHF. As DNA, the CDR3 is TGTGCCAGTAGTCACACCGGGACAGGGATTCGGCAGCCCCAGCATTTT.

The DNA of the CDR3 is TGCGCCAGCAGCGAACAAAGAGGACAGAAGAGCTCTGGGGCCAACGTCCTGACTTTC. Its protein product is CASSEQRGQKSSGANVLTF. This sequence joins TRBV5-1 and TRBJ2-6; weak D call: TRBD1 (6 bases). The germline V and J ends were trimmed by 4 bases and 0 bases, with 20 bases remaining between them. The CDR3 sequence is 19 residues long. Germline V gives CDR1 SGHRS, CDR2 YFSETQ.

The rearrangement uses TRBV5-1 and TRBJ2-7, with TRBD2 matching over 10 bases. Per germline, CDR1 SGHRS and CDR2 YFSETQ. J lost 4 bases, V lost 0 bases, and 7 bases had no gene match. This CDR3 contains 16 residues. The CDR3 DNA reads TGCGCCAGCAGCTTGGGGGATAGCGGGAGGTCGTACGAGCAGTACTTC. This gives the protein CASSLGDSGRSYEQYF.

CDR3 nucleotides: TGTGCCAGCCGGACAGTCTCCTACGAGCAGTACTTC. It translates to CASRTVSYEQYF. The chain combines TRBV2 with TRBJ2-7; maybe TRBD1 (6 bases). V dropped 8 bases and J dropped 0 bases, with 8 bases sitting between them. Looked up from germline, CDR1 is SNHLY and CDR2 is FYNNEI. This CDR3 has 12 amino acids.

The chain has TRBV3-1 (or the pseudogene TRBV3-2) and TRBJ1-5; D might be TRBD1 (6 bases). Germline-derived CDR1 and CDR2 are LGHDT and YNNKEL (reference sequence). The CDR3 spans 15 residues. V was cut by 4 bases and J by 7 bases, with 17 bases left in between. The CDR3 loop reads CASSLSGGAKQPQHF. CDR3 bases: TGTGCCAGCAGCCTCAGCGGGGGGGCGAAGCAGCCCCAGCATTTT.

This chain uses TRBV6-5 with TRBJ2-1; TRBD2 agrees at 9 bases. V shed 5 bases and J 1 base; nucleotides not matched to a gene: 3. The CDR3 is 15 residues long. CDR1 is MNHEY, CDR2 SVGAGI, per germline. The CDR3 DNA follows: TGTGCCAGCAGTCCGCTAGCGGGATCCTACAATGAGCAGTTCTTC. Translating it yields CASSPLAGSYNEQFF.

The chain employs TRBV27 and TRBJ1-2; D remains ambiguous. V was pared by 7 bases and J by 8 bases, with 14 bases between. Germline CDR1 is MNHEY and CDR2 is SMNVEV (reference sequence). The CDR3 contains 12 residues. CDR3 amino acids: CASKGGGRGYTF. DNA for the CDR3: TGTGCCAGCAAAGGAGGAGGGCGAGGCTACACCTTC.

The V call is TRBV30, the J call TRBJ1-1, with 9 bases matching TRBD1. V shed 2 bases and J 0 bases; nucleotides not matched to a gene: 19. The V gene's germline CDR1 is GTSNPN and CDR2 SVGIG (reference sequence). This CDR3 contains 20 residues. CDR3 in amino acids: CAWSLRGQGVWNGLNTEAFF. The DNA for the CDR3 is TGTGCCTGGAGTCTGAGGGGACAGGGTGTTTGGAACGGGTTGAACACTGAAGCTTTCTTT.

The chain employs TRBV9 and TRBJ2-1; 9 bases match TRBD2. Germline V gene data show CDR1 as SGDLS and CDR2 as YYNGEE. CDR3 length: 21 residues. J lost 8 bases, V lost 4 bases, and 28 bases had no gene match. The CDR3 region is CASSPREGSWREGRGKHEQFF. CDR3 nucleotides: TGTGCCAGCAGCCCACGAGAGGGGAGTTGGCGGGAGGGCCGAGGTAAACATGAGCAGTTCTTC.

The CDR3 DNA follows: TGTGCCAGCAGTTACTCGCCCAGGGGGAACTATGGCTACACCTTC. Encoded protein: CASSYSPRGNYGYTF. J is TRBJ1-2 and V is TRBV6-5, with 7 bases fitting TRBD1. V was clipped by 0 bases and J by 2 bases; unmatched bases: 3. The CDR3 is made up of 15 amino acids. Germline CDR1 MNHEY, CDR2 SVGAGI.

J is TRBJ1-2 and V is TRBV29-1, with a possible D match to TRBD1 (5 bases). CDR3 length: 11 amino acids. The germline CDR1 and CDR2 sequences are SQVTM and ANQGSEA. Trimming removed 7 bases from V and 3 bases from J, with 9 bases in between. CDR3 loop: CSGGADYGYTF. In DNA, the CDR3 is TGCAGCGGTGGGGCTGACTATGGCTACACCTTC.

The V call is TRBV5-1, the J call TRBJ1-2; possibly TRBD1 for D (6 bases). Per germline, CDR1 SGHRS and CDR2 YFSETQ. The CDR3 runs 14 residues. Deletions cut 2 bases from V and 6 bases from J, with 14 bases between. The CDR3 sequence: CASSFNTAGDGYTF. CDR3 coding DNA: TGCGCCAGCAGCTTCAATACGGCAGGGGATGGCTACACCTTC.

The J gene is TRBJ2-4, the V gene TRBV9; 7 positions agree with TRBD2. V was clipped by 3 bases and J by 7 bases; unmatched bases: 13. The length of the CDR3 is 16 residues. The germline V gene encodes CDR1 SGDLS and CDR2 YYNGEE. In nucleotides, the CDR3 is TGTGCCAGCAGCGCCGCAGCGGGGCCCGGGTTGAACATTCAGTACTTC. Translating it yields CASSAAAGPGLNIQYF.

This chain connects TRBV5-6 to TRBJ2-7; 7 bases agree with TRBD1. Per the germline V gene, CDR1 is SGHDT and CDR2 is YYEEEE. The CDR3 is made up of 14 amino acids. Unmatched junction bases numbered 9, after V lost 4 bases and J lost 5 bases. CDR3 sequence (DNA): TGTGCCAGCAGCCGTCGGGGACAGAGTGACGAGCAGTACTTC. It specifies CASSRRGQSDEQYF.

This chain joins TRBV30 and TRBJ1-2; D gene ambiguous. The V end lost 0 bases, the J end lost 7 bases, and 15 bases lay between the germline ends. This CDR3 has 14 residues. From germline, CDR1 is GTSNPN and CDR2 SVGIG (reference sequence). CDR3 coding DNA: TGTGCCTGGAGTGTACTAGTTGGGTCGAGTGGCTACACCTTC. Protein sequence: CAWSVLVGSSGYTF.

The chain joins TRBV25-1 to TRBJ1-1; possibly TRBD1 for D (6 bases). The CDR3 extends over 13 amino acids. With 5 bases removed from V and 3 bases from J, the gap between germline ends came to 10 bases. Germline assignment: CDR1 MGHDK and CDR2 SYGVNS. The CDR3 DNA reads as TGTGCCAGCAGTAACCCAGGGGACACTGAAGCTTTCTTT. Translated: CASSNPGDTEAFF.